These 25 T cell receptor beta chains share one sample of origin, sequenced in a study of TIL therapy for anti-PD-1-resistant metastatic lung cancer (dated by TCRdb to 2020 to 2023). The time point label, as the study defines it: pre-treatment sample, taken before nivolumab and TIL therapy. TCR beta CDR3 regions were amplified from genomic DNA by bias-controlled multiplex PCR with the immunoSEQ v3 hsTCRB kit. The source is immuneACCESS, and TCRdb retained only in-frame sequences with V and J called. Part of the clones is not carried over; for the studies checked, unresolved V genes explain less than half of this, and the remainder is unexplained. This sample has under 70,000 clones in its table, and roughly 84% of those were observed once. The top ten clones comprise 2% to 3% of the sample. This specimen consisted of blood, obtained at baseline. These receptors all stem from a person aged 25 to 80 with non-small cell lung cancer.

The chain uses TRBV24-1 and TRBJ2-1; possibly TRBD1 for D (6 bases). V lost 0 bases and J lost 0, with 8 bases in between. This CDR3 is built from 16 residues. Germline V gives CDR1 KGHDR, CDR2 SFDVKD. CDR3 bases: TGTGCCACCAGTGATTTGAGGGGGAGCTCCTACAATGAGCAGTTCTTC. Translating it yields CATSDLRGSSYNEQFF.

This clone was detected once. This chain uses TRBV19 with TRBJ1-2; TRBD1 is a possible D gene (5 bases). V lost 5 bases and J 0 bases, leaving 10 bases between the germline ends. Germline-derived CDR1 and CDR2 are LNHDA and SQIVND (reference sequence). CDR3 length: 14 residues. This CDR3 is CASSAGTTNYGYTF. Here the CDR3 DNA reads TGTGCCAGTAGTGCCGGGACCACTAACTATGGCTACACCTTC.

The V call is TRBV25-1, the J call TRBJ1-1; 11 bases map to TRBD1. Germline V gives CDR1 MGHDK, CDR2 SYGVNS. Trimming removed 8 bases from V and 7 bases from J; junction bases left unmatched: 6. CDR3 length equals 13 residues. CDR3 nucleotides: TGTGCCAGCTCCGGACAGGGGGCGAATGAAGCTTTCTTT. Translating gives CASSGQGANEAFF.

This chain links TRBV28 with TRBJ2-7; D remains unclear. CDR3 length: 13 amino acids. V lost 1 base, J lost 6 bases, and 10 bases lay in between. Germline CDR1 reads MDHEN; CDR2 reads SYDVKM. The DNA for the CDR3 is TGTGCCAGCAGTTTATTCGAGGACCTCGAGCAGTACTTC. Its protein is CASSLFEDLEQYF.

The rearrangement uses TRBV19 and TRBJ2-5; TRBD2 is a possible D gene (5 bases). This CDR3 is 18 amino acids long. Germline CDR1 is LNHDA and CDR2 is SQIVND (reference sequence). Deletions cut 8 bases from V and 5 bases from J, with 30 bases between. The CDR3 spells CASSSGFGLGLLGETQYF. The CDR3 DNA sequence: TGTGCCAGTTCATCTGGATTCGGACTCGGCCTACTGGGGGAGACCCAGTACTTC.

V usage is TRBV12-3 or TRBV12-4 and J usage is TRBJ1-5; D gene unclear. The CDR3 extends over 13 amino acids. V gave up 3 bases and J gave up 1 base, with 4 bases separating them. CDR3 region: CASSFHSNQPQHF. In DNA, the CDR3 is TGTGCCAGCAGTTTTCACAGCAATCAGCCCCAGCATTTT.

The chain uses TRBV6-5 and TRBJ2-1; D is unclear. Germline V gene sequence: CDR1 MNHEY, CDR2 SVGAGI. V shed 0 bases and J shed 5 bases, with 11 bases lying between them. The length of the CDR3 is 15 residues. The chain's CDR3 is CASSYSLYGNNEQFF. The CDR3 DNA follows: TGTGCCAGCAGTTACTCACTTTATGGTAACAATGAGCAGTTCTTC.

J is TRBJ1-2 and V is TRBV6-5; D gene ambiguous. V lost 6 bases to trimming and J lost 8 bases, with 16 bases between them. CDR1 and CDR2 (germline): MNHEY, SVGAGI. The CDR3 extends over 13 amino acids. This CDR3 reads CASRDRTSRGYTF. The CDR3 nucleotides read TGTGCCAGCAGGGATCGTACAAGTCGAGGCTACACCTTC.

The chain uses TRBV30 and TRBJ1-6, with D uncertain. Germline assignment: CDR1 GTSNPN and CDR2 SVGIG (reference sequence). Trimming stripped 4 bases from V and 8 bases from J, with 9 bases between. This CDR3 is 12 amino acids long. The CDR3 sequence is CAWMVADSPLHF. The CDR3 DNA sequence: TGTGCCTGGATGGTAGCGGATTCACCCCTCCACTTT.

The chain employs TRBV11-2 and TRBJ2-7; 11 bases agree with TRBD2. This CDR3 comprises 15 residues. Germline-derived CDR1 and CDR2 are SGHAT and FQNNGV. Germline trimming cut 5 bases from V and 1 base from J; bases unmatched to any gene: 4. The CDR3 coding sequence is TGTGCCAGCAGCCCGGGACTAGCGGTTTCCTACGAGCAGTACTTC. This sequence encodes CASSPGLAVSYEQYF.

The CDR3 region is CASGLSTGTVYEQYF. In DNA form, the CDR3 reads TGTGCTAGTGGTTTGTCAACCGGGACTGTCTACGAGCAGTACTTC. The chain carries TRBV12-5 and TRBJ2-7; the D gene is possibly TRBD2 (6 bases). CDR3 length: 15 amino acids. With 2 bases removed from V and 3 bases from J, the gap between germline ends came to 14 bases. Germline V gene lookup returns CDR1 LGHNT and CDR2 FRNRAP. Looking up the rest from reference TRBV12-5 and TRBJ2-7 gives the full variable domain: DARVTQTPRHKVTEMGQEVTMRCQPILGHNTVFWYRQTMMQGLELLAYFRNRAPLDDSGMPKDRFSAEMPDATLATLKIQPSEPRDSAVYFCASGLSTGTVYEQYFGPGTRLTVT.

The chain is built from TRBV5-1 and TRBJ1-1; 8 bases fit TRBD1. Trimming removed 4 bases from V and 0 bases from J; junction bases left unmatched: 11. The CDR3 spans 17 residues. Germline V CDR1 and CDR2: SGHRS, YFSETQ. Written as DNA, the CDR3 is TGCGCCAGCAGCGGCGGACAGGGCCGATACATGAACACTGAAGCTTTCTTT. Translating gives CASSGGQGRYMNTEAFF.

The rearrangement links TRBV5-6 to TRBJ1-2; D remains ambiguous. The ends were cut back, 4 bases at V and 0 bases at J, with 19 bases in the middle. Germline V gene sequence: CDR1 SGHDT, CDR2 YYEEEE. This CDR3 spans 17 amino acids. As DNA, the CDR3 is TGTGCCAGCAGCCTCAAACCTGAAGACCCTACTAACTATGGCTACACCTTC. It translates to CASSLKPEDPTNYGYTF. Based on the CDR3 plus reference TRBV5-6 and TRBJ1-2, the full variable domain is DAGVTQSPTHLIKTRGQQVTLRCSPKSGHDTVSWYQQALGQGPQFIFQYYEEEERQRGNFPDRFSGHQFPNYSSELNVNALLLGDSALYLCASSLKPEDPTNYGYTFGSGTRLTVV.

This rearrangement joins TRBV7-6 to TRBJ2-1; TRBD2 might be the D (5 bases). This CDR3 has 18 amino acids. V was clipped by 5 bases and J by 1 base, with 21 bases between them. CDR1 SGHVS and CDR2 FNYEAQ come from the germline V gene. CDR3 DNA sequence: TGTGCCAGCAGCCCATGGGCTCGGATCTCGGGGTCCTACAATGAGCAGTTCTTC. It is translated as CASSPWARISGSYNEQFF.

This clone showed up just once. V gene TRBV24-1 combines with J gene TRBJ2-3; maybe TRBD2 (6 bases). Germline CDR1 KGHDR, CDR2 SFDVKD. The CDR3 runs to 15 residues. Trimming removed 3 bases at V and 8 bases at J, with 17 bases between. CDR3: CATSDAGGLEGTQYF. The CDR3 DNA reads TGTGCCACCAGTGATGCTGGGGGACTTGAAGGTACGCAGTATTTT.

The chain has TRBV6-6 and TRBJ1-5; D not resolved. Trimming removed 2 bases at V and 3 bases at J, with 5 bases between. The CDR3 loop spans 13 amino acids. Germline CDR1 is MNHNY and CDR2 is SVGAGI (reference sequence). The CDR3 loop is CASSYGSNQPQHF. Written as DNA, the CDR3 is TGTGCCAGCAGTTACGGTTCCAATCAGCCCCAGCATTTT.

The chain couples TRBV12-3 or TRBV12-4 to TRBJ2-1; D is possibly TRBD1 (6 bases). Trimming stripped 8 bases from V and 10 bases from J, with 12 bases between. CDR3 length equals 11 residues. Written as DNA, the CDR3 is TGTGCCAGCGGGGGCTTAAGCGAGCAGTTCTTC. Translating gives CASGGLSEQFF.

This chain connects TRBV4-2 to TRBJ2-3; 8 bases are a match to TRBD2. From germline, CDR1 is LGHNA and CDR2 YNFKEQ. This CDR3 contains 15 residues. J lost 6 bases, V lost 1 base, and 6 bases had no gene match. In DNA form, the CDR3 reads TGTGCCAGCAGCCAAGCGGCGGGAGGACGGGATACGCAGTATTTT. This gives the protein CASSQAAGGRDTQYF.

The CDR3 coding sequence is TGTGCCAGTAGTATAAATGTACGACAGGCGGTGAACACCGGGGAGCTGTTTTTT. Its translation is CASSINVRQAVNTGELFF. The rearrangement uses TRBV19 and TRBJ2-2; D might be TRBD1 (6 bases). The CDR3 is 18 amino acids. Germline V CDR1 and CDR2: LNHDA, SQIVND (reference sequence). The germline V and J ends were trimmed by 2 bases and 1 base, with 17 bases remaining between them.

The chain recombines TRBV19 with TRBJ2-1; 12 nucleotides line up with TRBD2. The CDR3 is made up of 15 amino acids. V dropped 7 bases and J dropped 4; count of bases not matched to a gene: 5. Germline values: CDR1 LNHDA, CDR2 SQIVND (reference sequence). Here the CDR3 reads CASTLGLAGYNEQFF. CDR3 bases: TGTGCCAGTACCCTGGGACTAGCGGGTTACAATGAGCAGTTCTTC. The full variable domain, its missing parts supplied by reference TRBV19 and TRBJ2-1, is DGGITQSPKYLFRKEGQNVTLSCEQNLNHDAMYWYRQDPGQGLRLIYYSQIVNDFQKGDIAEGYSVSREKKESFPLTVTSAQKNPTAFYLCASTLGLAGYNEQFFGPGTRLTVL.

The chain has TRBV28 and TRBJ1-6; D not resolved. The CDR3 contains 14 residues. Germline lookup yields CDR1 MDHEN and CDR2 SYDVKM. V lost 6 bases to trimming and J lost 7 bases, with 13 bases between them. The CDR3 DNA reads TGTGCCAGCAGCCCATCTGGGCGAAATTCACCCCTCCACTTT. This sequence encodes CASSPSGRNSPLHF.

The count of this clone is one. V and J are TRBV18 and TRBJ2-3, with D unclear. This CDR3 has 13 residues. CDR1 and CDR2 (germline): KGHSH, LQKENI. Trimming pared 3 bases from V and 0 bases from J, leaving 4 bases between. The CDR3 DNA is TGTGCCAGCTCACCTAGTAGCACAGATACGCAGTATTTT. As protein: CASSPSSTDTQYF.

This clone appeared once. The CDR3 sequence is CATSRDRALGYEQYF. Written as DNA, the CDR3 is TGTGCCACCAGCAGAGACCGAGCTCTTGGGTACGAGCAGTACTTC. This chain connects TRBV15 to TRBJ2-7; D is undetermined. The CDR3 is 15 amino acids. V dropped 0 bases and J dropped 4 bases, with 13 bases sitting between them. CDR1 LNHNV and CDR2 YYDKDF come from the germline V gene (reference sequence). Complete variable domain (other parts from reference TRBV15 and TRBJ2-7): DAMVIQNPRYQVTQFGKPVTLSCSQTLNHNVMYWYQQKSSQAPKLLFHYYDKDFNNEADTPDNFQSRRPNTSFCFLDIRSPGLGDTAMYLCATSRDRALGYEQYFGPGTRLTVT.

This chain uses TRBV5-1 with TRBJ2-7; 9 positions match TRBD1. Germline trimming cut 2 bases from V and 0 bases from J; bases unmatched to any gene: 15. The V gene's germline CDR1 is SGHRS and CDR2 YFSETQ. The length of the CDR3 is 19 residues. CDR3 in DNA: TGCGCCAGCAGCTTCACAAACGTGGCGACAGGGGGGAGCTCCTACGAGCAGTACTTC. As protein: CASSFTNVATGGSSYEQYF.

The chain uses TRBV30 and TRBJ2-1, with TRBD2 identical over 8 bases. Per germline, CDR1 GTSNPN and CDR2 SVGIG (reference sequence). V lost 8 bases and J lost 4; bases outside the gene matches: 7. The CDR3 sequence is 13 residues long. CDR3 protein: CAGSGGAYNEQFF. DNA for the CDR3: TGTGCCGGGTCGGGAGGGGCGTACAATGAGCAGTTCTTC.